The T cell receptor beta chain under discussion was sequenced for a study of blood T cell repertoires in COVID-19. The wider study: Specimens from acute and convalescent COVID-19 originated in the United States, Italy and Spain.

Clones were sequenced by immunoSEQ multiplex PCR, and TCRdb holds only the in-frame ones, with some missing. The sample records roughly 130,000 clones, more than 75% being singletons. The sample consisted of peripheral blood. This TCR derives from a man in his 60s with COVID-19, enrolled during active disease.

The CDR3 sequence is CASSQNPGALAKNIQYF. Written as DNA, the CDR3 is TGTGCCAGCAGTCAAAATCCAGGGGCTTTAGCCAAAAACATTCAGTACTTC. The rearrangement uses TRBV6-6 and TRBJ2-4; TRBD1 is a possible D gene (6 bases). The CDR3 loop spans 17 amino acids. Trimming cost V 5 bases and J 0 bases, with 17 bases left between them. The germline CDR1 and CDR2 sequences are MNHNY and SVGAGI (reference sequence).